This TCR beta chain was captured by sequencing in a study of blood T cell repertoires in COVID-19 (dated by TCRdb to the early 2020s). Study-wide context: The collaborator samples originated in the United States, Italy and Spain and spanned the acute and convalescent phases of COVID-19. The material from the prospective study consisted of cDNA or gDNA derived from T cells, B-cell-depleted T cells, or PBMCs. Subjects who had been exposed to COVID-19, were actively infected with it, or had recovered from it provided the deeply sampled blood TCRbeta repertoires that made up the dataset. A freely available public database, intended as a resource for researchers studying the immune response to SARS-CoV-2, is where the repertoires were released. Samples came from the ongoing ImmuneRACE study (first 160 participants) plus 1,254 subjects from 6 global collaborators. Sample metadata almost always included a de-identified subject ID, COVID-19 status, age in years and sex. Where HLA class I and class II types were available, the types were taken from metadata supplied by the sample provider, not from assay-based typing. The paper's findings and limits, for the study overall: Clinical and demographic metadata were provided uncurated, with the amount varying by source and participant.

TCRbeta CDR3 regions were amplified from genomic DNA using the immunoSEQ Assay, a bias-controlled multiplex PCR. The study's processing was this. Within the assay, amplification of reference gene primers was used to estimate how many nucleated cells each sample contained. To quantify the absolute abundance of each unique TCRbeta CDR3 rearrangement, sequence reads were collapsed and filtered. Productive Simpson clonality was computed per sample as the square root of Simpson's diversity index over productive rearrangements. In its TCRdb copy, this immuneACCESS table keeps in-frame sequences only and misses some clones. Where compared with another copy, unresolved V genes explain less than half of these, and the others have no known cause. V and J calls and clone size are given by that table; D and trimming were obtained from the DNA. This sample has 400,000 to 450,000 clones in its table, and around nine tenths of those were observed once. Roughly 0.84% of the sample belongs to the ten largest clones.

In Seattle, one collaborating source enrolled patients while the infection was active and tracked those patients longitudinally over the course of disease. Each collaborating institution followed its own protocols to collect whole blood in K2EDTA tubes. For TCRbeta analysis, collaborator samples were shipped as frozen whole blood, as isolated PBMCs, or as DNA extracted from either sample type. This clone was seen just once. The specificity of this receptor is unknown. No much larger clone is present one base from it, and per-base qualities are unavailable. V was cut back by 3 bases and J by 4 bases, leaving a gap of 6 bases between them. Including the terminal cysteine and phenylalanine, the CDR3 comprises 11 residues. Of all the DNA, just the CDR3 is kept, 33 bases in frame from base 1. The germline V gene specifies SQVTM as CDR1 and ANQGSEA as CDR2.

This receptor was identified in a young man with COVID-19, enrolled during active disease. Sequenced: peripheral blood. This chain is built from TRBV29-1 and TRBJ1-2; the D gene remains uncertain. The DNA is as follows: TGCAGCGTTGATGCGGGCTATGGCTACACCTTC. Its translation is CSVDAGYGYTF.